These 31 T cell receptor beta chains share one sample of origin, sequenced in a study of blood T cells in healthy people across ages (dated by TCRdb to the mid-2010s). The method was 5' RACE. TCRdb shows the sequencer as Illumina HiSeq 2500. A second PCR of roughly 6 to 11 cycles was performed with a sample-barcoded 5' primer and a J-beta primer mix. Using fastp at Q25 and MiXCR, TCRdb reprocessed the public reads and kept productive beta chains. One record per CDR3 amino acid sequence lists the most common genes and DNA. The table for this sample lists around 800,000 distinct CDR3 sequences; more than 40% of them were counted only once. Nearly 20% of the sample is in the top ten clones. Sequencing used blood. The receptors were gathered from a man aged 60 to 69 in good health.

The J gene is TRBJ2-7, the V gene TRBV9, with D uncertain. This CDR3 has 13 residues. The germline V and J ends were trimmed by 4 bases and 6 bases, with 14 bases remaining between them. Germline values: CDR1 SGDLS, CDR2 YYNGEE. CDR3 sequence (DNA): TGTGCCAGCAGCACTACAGATCTCGGCGAGCAGTACTTC. It is translated as CASSTTDLGEQYF.

This clonotype was counted between two and nine times. The J gene is TRBJ2-2, the V gene TRBV11-1; D unresolved. This CDR3 region has 18 residues. Between the trimmed V and J ends, which lost 4 bases and 5 bases, there was a span of 23 bases. The germline V gene has CDR1 SGHAT and CDR2 FQDESV (reference sequence). In nucleotides, the CDR3 is TGTGCCAGCAGCTCCCCCCTTCGACGGGTCCCGAGGACCGGGGAGCTGTTTTTT. Amino acids: CASSSPLRRVPRTGELFF.

The rearrangement links TRBV18 to TRBJ2-4; 7 bases align to TRBD1. The junction had 4 bases not matched to a gene; V was cut back by 2 bases and J by 0 bases. This CDR3 contains 16 residues. Germline V gene sequence: CDR1 KGHSH, CDR2 LQKENI. The CDR3 loop reads CASSPGQERAKNIQYF. For the CDR3, the DNA is TGTGCCAGCTCACCAGGACAGGAAAGAGCCAAAAACATTCAGTACTTC. The entire variable domain, with the rest obtained from reference TRBV18 and TRBJ2-4, is as follows: NAGVMQNPRHLVRRRGQEARLRCSPMKGHSHVYWYRQLPEEGLKFMVYLQKENIIDESGMPKERFSAEFPKEGPSILRIQQVVRGDSAAYFCASSPGQERAKNIQYFGAGTRLSVL.

Of note for this clonotype: One junction end disagrees with the germline gene, perhaps due to a read error. The chain joins TRBV7-8 to TRBJ1-5, with TRBD1 matching 8 bases. Germline V CDR1 and CDR2: SGHVS, FQNEAQ. The length of the CDR3 is 17 residues. CDR3 in amino acids: CACSSTPGQGGGQPQHF. CDR3 DNA sequence: TGTGCCTGCAGCTCGACCCCAGGACAGGGAGGAGGCCAGCCCCAGCATTTT.

This clonotype occurred once. Here the CDR3 reads CASSSTSFSADTQYF. The CDR3 DNA is TGTGCCAGCAGTTCCACATCCTTTTCGGCAGATACGCAGTATTTT. The chain carries TRBV27 and TRBJ2-3; D uncertain. The CDR3 extends over 15 amino acids. Germline V CDR1 and CDR2: MNHEY, SMNVEV (reference sequence). V lost 4 bases and J lost 4, with 15 bases in between.

The V gene is TRBV12-3 or TRBV12-4, the J gene TRBJ1-5; D unresolved. V shed 6 bases and J shed 2 bases, with 11 bases lying between them. The CDR3 spans 14 residues. CDR3 DNA: TGTGCCAGCAGCCCCCAGGCGGGCAATCAGCCCCAGCATTTT. Amino acids: CASSPQAGNQPQHF.

This clonotype was detected a few times. V gene TRBV4-1 combines with J gene TRBJ2-1, with D hard to call. Looked up from germline, CDR1 is MGHRA and CDR2 is YSYEKL. Trimming left V 1 base short and J 10 bases short, with 14 bases between. The CDR3 totals 14 residues. For the CDR3, the DNA is TGCGCCAGCAGCCAAGGGACCACCGTCGGGGAGCAGTTCTTC. Its protein product is CASSQGTTVGEQFF.

The V gene is TRBV20-1, the J gene TRBJ1-1; no clear D. This CDR3 has 14 residues. The V end was cut by 2 bases, the J end by 0 bases, with 10 bases between. CDR1 and CDR2 (germline): DFQATT, SNEGSKA (reference sequence). This CDR3 reads CSARPGLLNTEAFF. In nucleotides, the CDR3 is TGCAGTGCTAGACCTGGACTGTTGAACACTGAAGCTTTCTTT.

This clonotype was counted many times. DNA for the CDR3: TGTGCCAGCAGCTCACCCCGGGGAGGGCCAAATGAAAAACTGTTTTTT. Translation: CASSSPRGGPNEKLFF. The V call is TRBV7-9, the J call TRBJ1-4, with D unclear. The V and J ends lost 4 bases and 5 bases respectively, with 17 bases between them. The CDR3 extends over 16 amino acids. The V gene's germline CDR1 is SEHNR and CDR2 FQNEAQ (reference sequence).

The genes are TRBV7-8 and TRBJ2-1; TRBD2 agrees at 10 bases. V lost 1 base to trimming and J lost 9 bases; unmatched junction nucleotides: 6. The CDR3 extends over 15 amino acids. The germline V gene has CDR1 SGHVS and CDR2 FQNEAQ. The CDR3 DNA follows: TGTGCCAGCAGCTTAGTCACTAGCGGGGCGAGTGAGCAGTTCTTC. Translation: CASSLVTSGASEQFF.

The sample holds a few counts of this clonotype. The chain has TRBV18 and TRBJ2-5; possible D gene TRBD2, 6 bases. The CDR3 consists of 14 residues. CDR1 and CDR2 from the germline V gene are KGHSH and LQKENI. With 2 bases removed from V and 5 bases from J, the gap between germline ends came to 12 bases. In DNA form, the CDR3 reads TGTGCCAGCTCACCAGCCCCAGGAGGGGAGACCCAGTACTTC. Amino acids: CASSPAPGGETQYF.

This clonotype was counted ten times or more. The V and J genes are TRBV20-1 and TRBJ2-5; possible D gene TRBD1, 5 bases. V was trimmed by 5 bases and J by 3 bases, leaving 10 bases between them. The CDR3 sequence is 12 residues long. Germline CDR1 is DFQATT and CDR2 is SNEGSKA (reference sequence). The CDR3 here is CSARRTKETQYF. CDR3 DNA sequence: TGCAGTGCTCGCCGGACAAAAGAGACCCAGTACTTC.

This clonotype was counted only a few times. CDR3 protein: CASSGTGGDETQYF. Here the CDR3 DNA reads TGCGCCAGCAGCGGAACAGGGGGCGACGAGACCCAGTACTTC. The V gene is TRBV5-1, the J gene TRBJ2-5; TRBD1 aligns across 9 bases. Trimming took 4 bases from V and 5 from J; bases not matched to a gene: 6. CDR1 is SGHRS and CDR2 is YFSETQ in the germline V gene. The CDR3 spans 14 residues.

The chain combines TRBV6-1 with TRBJ2-4; D may match TRBD1 or TRBD2 (6 bases each). Per the germline V gene, CDR1 is MNHNS and CDR2 is SASEGT. The CDR3 spans 15 residues. V shed 1 base and J shed 7 bases, with 14 bases lying between them. CDR3 nucleotide sequence: TGTGCCAGCAGTGAAGAGGGGGGACCGATGAACATTCAGTACTTC. It yields the protein CASSEEGGPMNIQYF.

V gene TRBV20-1 combines with J gene TRBJ1-5; D unresolved. The V gene lost 4 bases and the J gene lost 4 bases, with 14 bases spanning the gap. Germline V CDR1 and CDR2: DFQATT, SNEGSKA (reference sequence). This CDR3 region has 14 residues. CDR3 in amino acids: CSAITSRINQPQHF. For the CDR3, the DNA is TGCAGTGCTATCACGTCACGCATTAATCAGCCCCAGCATTTT.

This clonotype appeared a few times. The genes are TRBV20-1 and TRBJ2-1, with D perhaps TRBD2 (6 bases). The germline CDR1 and CDR2 sequences are DFQATT and SNEGSKA (reference sequence). The CDR3 runs to 13 residues. Trimming cost V 3 bases and J 10 bases, with 16 bases left between them. CDR3 amino acids: CSASGGEAREQFF. For the CDR3, the DNA is TGCAGTGCTAGCGGCGGGGAAGCGCGGGAGCAGTTCTTC.

About this clonotype: The junction shows a germline mismatch at one end, possibly a read error. The chain joins TRBV24-1 to TRBJ2-6, with 7 positions matching TRBD2. The CDR3 has 17 residues. Germline CDR1 and CDR2: KGHDR and SFDVKD. The CDR3 spells CVTSPGTTFSGANVLTF. DNA for the CDR3: TGTGTCACCAGTCCCGGGACTACTTTCTCTGGGGCCAACGTCCTGACTTTC.

This chain uses TRBV2 with TRBJ2-3; D might be TRBD2 (6 bases). Trimming left V 11 bases short and J 4 bases short, with 10 bases between. The CDR3 has 11 amino acids. Germline assignment: CDR1 SNHLY and CDR2 FYNNEI. The chain's CDR3 is CARRGPDTQYF. In DNA form, the CDR3 reads TGTGCCCGGAGGGGTCCAGATACGCAGTATTTT.

This clonotype was counted between two and nine times. The rearrangement uses TRBV3-1 and TRBJ2-7, with D perhaps TRBD1 or TRBD2 (6 bases each). TRBJ2-5 matches the DNA end more closely, so the J call is doubtful. Germline V gene sequence: CDR1 LGHDT, CDR2 YNNKEL (reference sequence). The CDR3 runs 15 residues. The CDR3 DNA reads TGTGCCAGCAGCCAAGCGGGGGCAGGACAAGAGACCCAGTACTTC. Translated: CASSQAGAGQETQYF.

Many counts were recorded for this clonotype. This may come from a read error, since a much larger clone is one base off. The CDR3 region is CSGRWGYEQYF. For the CDR3, the DNA is TGCAGCGGCCGGTGGGGCTACGAGCAGTACTTC. The rearrangement uses TRBV29-1 and TRBJ2-7; no clear D gene. The length of the CDR3 is 11 residues. V was cut by 7 bases and J by 3 bases, with 10 bases left in between. From germline, CDR1 is SQVTM and CDR2 ANQGSEA.

The chain carries TRBV6-1 and TRBJ2-5; either TRBD1 or TRBD2 may supply D (5 bases each). Between the trimmed V and J ends, which lost 8 bases and 6 bases, there was a span of 22 bases. Germline V CDR1 and CDR2: MNHNS, SASEGT. The CDR3 spans 15 residues. The CDR3 DNA reads as TGTGCCAGCGAGATTCTGGGGGAAGGGGAGAAGACCCAGTACTTC. It encodes CASEILGEGEKTQYF.

The chain recombines TRBV10-1 with TRBJ2-4, with D possibly being TRBD2 (6 bases). V lost 2 bases, J lost 13 bases, and 15 bases lay in between. The V gene's germline CDR1 is WNHNN and CDR2 SYGVQD (reference sequence). CDR3 length equals 13 residues. The chain's CDR3 is CASSERLGDRQYF. The CDR3 DNA follows: TGCGCCAGCAGTGAGAGACTAGGGGATCGGCAGTACTTC.

This clonotype was seen repeatedly, ten times or more. The CDR3 here is CASSLAGNNQPQHF. The CDR3, as DNA: TGCGCCAGCAGCTTGGCTGGCAACAATCAGCCCCAGCATTTT. The chain carries TRBV5-1 and TRBJ1-5; D not resolved. Trimming cost V 0 bases and J 3 bases, with 7 bases left between them. This CDR3 contains 14 residues. From germline, CDR1 is SGHRS and CDR2 YFSETQ.

In this sample, this clonotype turned up a few times. The chain carries TRBV7-2 and TRBJ2-5; 10 bases match TRBD1. V trimming: 1 base; J trimming: 4 bases; junction bases outside the gene matches: 6. The CDR3 runs to 16 residues. Germline lookup yields CDR1 SGHTA and CDR2 FQGNSA. The CDR3 sequence is CASSLGRDRGGETQYF. In DNA form, the CDR3 reads TGTGCCAGCAGCTTAGGTCGGGACAGGGGTGGAGAGACCCAGTACTTC.

The V call is TRBV7-2, the J call TRBJ2-2; no definite D call. The ends were cut back, 2 bases at V and 5 bases at J, with 9 bases in the middle. Germline assignment: CDR1 SGHTA and CDR2 FQGNSA. The CDR3 is made up of 14 amino acids. The CDR3, as DNA: TGTGCCAGCAGCTTAAATAGTCATACCGGGGAGCTGTTTTTT. It encodes CASSLNSHTGELFF. The full variable domain, in which reference TRBV7-2 and TRBJ2-2 provide the parts outside the CDR3, is GAGVSQSPSNKVTEKGKDVELRCDPISGHTALYWYRQSLGQGLEFLIYFQGNSAPDKSGLPSDRFSAERTGGSVSTLTIQRTQQEDSAVYLCASSLNSHTGELFFGEGSRLTVL.

The CDR3 spells CSASQAGPTYEQYF. Written as DNA, the CDR3 is TGCAGTGCTAGTCAAGCGGGGCCAACCTACGAGCAGTACTTC. The V and J genes are TRBV20-1 and TRBJ2-4; 7 nucleotides agree with TRBD2. The J call may be faulty, since TRBJ2-7 better matches the DNA end. This CDR3 has 14 amino acids. Germline V gene sequence: CDR1 DFQATT, CDR2 SNEGSKA (reference sequence).

The chain combines TRBV18 with TRBJ1-5; D perhaps matches TRBD1 (5 bases). The V end lost 2 bases, the J end lost 0 bases, and 17 bases lay between the germline ends. CDR1 KGHSH and CDR2 LQKENI come from the germline V gene. This CDR3 spans 18 amino acids. For the CDR3, the DNA is TGTGCCAGCTCACCAGGGCCGGGACGGACATATAGCAATCAGCCCCAGCATTTT. Translation gives CASSPGPGRTYSNQPQHF.

DNA of the CDR3: TGTGCCAGCAGTCCGGCCGGGAACAGCTACGAGCAGTACTTC. It is translated as CASSPAGNSYEQYF. The V call is TRBV27, the J call TRBJ2-7, with D maybe TRBD2 (5 bases). Trimming stripped 5 bases from V and 3 bases from J, with 14 bases between. The CDR3 has 14 amino acids. Germline V lookup: CDR1 MNHEY, CDR2 SMNVEV (reference sequence).

This chain joins TRBV4-1 and TRBJ1-5, with D perhaps matching TRBD1 (5 bases). The CDR3 totals 19 residues. Germline assignment: CDR1 MGHRA and CDR2 YSYEKL. V lost 0 bases to trimming and J lost 1 base, with 19 bases between them. CDR3: CASSQDQIPGDLSNQPQHF. The CDR3 coding sequence is TGCGCCAGCAGCCAAGATCAAATTCCGGGGGATCTAAGCAATCAGCCCCAGCATTTT.

This clonotype was observed once. An end of the junction does not agree with germline; a read error may underlie this. The chain employs TRBV4-3 and TRBJ1-6; D is unclear. The CDR3 totals 15 residues. The germline V gene encodes CDR1 LGHNA and CDR2 YSLEER. CDR3 nucleotide sequence: TGCGCCAGCAGCCCCGGGGATTCCTATAATCCACCCCTCCACTTT. Protein product: CASSPGDSYNPPLHF.

CDR3 sequence (DNA): TGCAGTGCGCCGACTCGGGACAGGGTAGATGAAAAACTGTTTTTT. Translation gives CSAPTRDRVDEKLFF. The V call is TRBV20-1, the J call TRBJ1-4, with 9 bases lining up with TRBD1. The trim removed 6 bases at V and 6 bases at J, leaving 11 bases unmatched. Germline V gives CDR1 DFQATT, CDR2 SNEGSKA (reference sequence). CDR3 length: 15 amino acids.